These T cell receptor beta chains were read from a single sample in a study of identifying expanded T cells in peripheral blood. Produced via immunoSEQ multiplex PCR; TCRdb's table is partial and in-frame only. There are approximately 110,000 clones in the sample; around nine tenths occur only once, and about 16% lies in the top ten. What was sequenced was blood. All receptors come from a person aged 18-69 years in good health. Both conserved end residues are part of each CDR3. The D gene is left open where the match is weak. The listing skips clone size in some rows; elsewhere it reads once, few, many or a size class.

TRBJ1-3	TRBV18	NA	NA	CASSPESTGRGNTIYF	TGTGCCAGCTCACCGGAATCAACAGGGAGGGGAAACACCATATATTTT
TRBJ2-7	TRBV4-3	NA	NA	CASSQQGWDEQYF	TGCGCCAGCAGCCAACAGGGTTGGGACGAGCAGTACTTC
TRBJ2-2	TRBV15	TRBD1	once	CATSTGTGTAGELFF	TGTGCCACCAGCACAGGGACAGGGACGGCCGGGGAGCTGTTTTTT
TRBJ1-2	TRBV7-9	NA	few	CASSLGQYYGYTF	TGTGCCAGCAGCTTAGGACAGTACTATGGCTACACCTTC
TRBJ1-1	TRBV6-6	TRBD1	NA	CASLQGMPEAFF	TGTGCCAGCCTACAGGGGATGCCTGAAGCTTTCTTT
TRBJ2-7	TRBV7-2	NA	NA	CASTPQLAYEQYF	TGTGCCAGCACCCCACAACTCGCCTACGAGCAGTACTTC
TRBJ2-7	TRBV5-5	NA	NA	CASSPLQGDEQYF	TGTGCCAGCAGCCCCCTCCAGGGTGACGAGCAGTACTTC
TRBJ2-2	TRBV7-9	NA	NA	CASSLMGGFTGELFF	TGTGCCAGCAGCTTAATGGGGGGCTTCACCGGGGAGCTGTTTTTT
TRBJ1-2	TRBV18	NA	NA	CASSPQGGVGGYTF	TGTGCCAGCTCACCACAGGGGGGTGTCGGTGGCTACACCTTC
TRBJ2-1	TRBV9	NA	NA	CASSPLLELTRNEQFF	TGTGCCAGCAGCCCCCTGTTAGAACTTACACGCAATGAGCAGTTCTTC
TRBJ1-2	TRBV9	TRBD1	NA	CASSQTGGLNFYGYTF	TGTGCCAGCAGCCAAACAGGGGGTCTCAACTTCTATGGCTACACCTTC
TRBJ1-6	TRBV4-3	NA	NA	CASSPAEGLHYNSPLHF	TGCGCCAGCAGCCCCGCCGAGGGGCTACATTATAATTCACCCCTCCACTTT
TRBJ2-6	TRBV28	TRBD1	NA	CASGDRGPGANVLTF	TGTGCCAGCGGGGACAGGGGGCCTGGGGCCAACGTCCTGACTTTC
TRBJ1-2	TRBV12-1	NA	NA	CASSFQGPANYGYTF	TGTGCCAGCAGCTTCCAGGGGCCAGCTAACTATGGCTACACCTTC
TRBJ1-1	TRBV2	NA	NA	CASSVTNTEAFF	TGTGCCAGCAGTGTGACGAACACTGAAGCTTTCTTT